These 19 T cell receptor beta chains share one sample of origin, sequenced in a study of cytomegalovirus exposure and HLA in healthy donors. The PCR had 60 Vbeta and 13 Jbeta primers. TCRdb's copy holds only in-frame clones and misses some; the assay was immunoSEQ multiplex PCR. The data contain around 50,000 clones, roughly 83% of them singletons. Sequenced: PBMCs. All receptors come from a man aged 40-50 years in good health and CMV-seronegative.

This sequence joins TRBV7-2 and TRBJ2-3, with D tentatively TRBD2 (7 bases). V gave up 5 bases and J gave up 4 bases, with 19 bases separating them. Looked up from germline, CDR1 is SGHTA and CDR2 is FQGNSA. The CDR3 runs to 16 residues. Here the CDR3 reads CASSRKTGGRSDTQYF. Written as DNA, the CDR3 is TGTGCCAGCAGCCGTAAGACGGGGGGCCGGTCAGATACGCAGTATTTT.

The J gene is TRBJ1-4, the V gene TRBV5-1, with 7 bases aligning to TRBD1. This CDR3 is 15 amino acids long. CDR1 is SGHRS, CDR2 YFSETQ, per germline. The J segment lost 7 bases and the V segment lost 3 bases, leaving 9 bases of the junction unmatched. The CDR3 bases are TGCGCCAGCAGCTGGGGGACAGTATATGGTGAAAAACTGTTTTTT. Translation gives CASSWGTVYGEKLFF.

V gene TRBV7-2 combines with J gene TRBJ2-2, with 10 bases that match TRBD2. The CDR3 is made up of 18 amino acids. V lost 7 bases and J lost 4; bases outside the gene matches: 15. Germline V gene sequence: CDR1 SGHTA, CDR2 FQGNSA. CDR3 bases: TGTGCCAGCAACCACCTCGGGCTAGCGGGGGCCGTCACCGGGGAGCTGTTTTTT. Translation gives CASNHLGLAGAVTGELFF.

The chain links TRBV10-2 to TRBJ2-7, with TRBD2 identical over 11 bases. The J segment lost 3 bases and the V segment lost 6 bases, leaving 10 bases of the junction unmatched. The CDR3 is 16 amino acids. Germline assignment: CDR1 WSHSY and CDR2 SAAADI. DNA for the CDR3: TGCGCCAGCAGCGTACTAGCGGGGGCAGTGTTCTACGAGCAGTACTTC. Translating it yields CASSVLAGAVFYEQYF.

The chain joins TRBV2 to TRBJ2-5, with TRBD2 as a possible D gene (5 bases). V lost 0 bases, J lost 5 bases, and 19 bases lay in between. Germline assignment: CDR1 SNHLY and CDR2 FYNNEI. CDR3 length: 17 residues. The CDR3 DNA reads as TGTGCCAGCAGTGAAGCGCGAACTAGTGGGCTTCTGGAGACCCAGTACTTC. Protein sequence: CASSEARTSGLLETQYF.

The chain recombines TRBV19 with TRBJ2-1; 12 nucleotides line up with TRBD2. Per the germline V gene, CDR1 is LNHDA and CDR2 is SQIVND (reference sequence). This CDR3 is 16 amino acids long. The ends lost 4 bases at V and 6 bases at J; junction bases unmatched: 7. The DNA of the CDR3 is TGTGCCAGTAGTAAAGCGACTAGCGGGGGACCCAATGAGCAGTTCTTC. This codes for CASSKATSGGPNEQFF.

The rearrangement uses TRBV7-9 and TRBJ1-1, with D possibly being TRBD1 (5 bases). Per germline, CDR1 SEHNR and CDR2 FQNEAQ (reference sequence). The length of the CDR3 is 16 residues. The V end lost 2 bases, the J end lost 1 base, and 14 bases lay between the germline ends. This CDR3 is CASSLRSGKRNTEAFF. DNA for the CDR3: TGTGCCAGCAGCTTACGGTCAGGGAAGAGGAACACTGAAGCTTTCTTT.

The chain links TRBV7-2 to TRBJ2-7, with D tentatively TRBD1 (5 bases). The V end lost 1 base, the J end lost 2 bases, and 9 bases lay between the germline ends. Germline V gene data show CDR1 as SGHTA and CDR2 as FQGNSA. The CDR3 contains 14 residues. The CDR3 DNA sequence: TGTGCCAGCAGCTTAGTGGTGGGGCCCTACGAGCAGTACTTC. Amino acid sequence: CASSLVVGPYEQYF.

J is TRBJ1-1 and V is TRBV30; the D is unclear. V was trimmed by 4 bases and J by 6 bases, leaving 15 bases between them. Germline V gives CDR1 GTSNPN, CDR2 SVGIG (reference sequence). The CDR3 covers 13 residues. CDR3 residues: CAWKVEAAAEAFF. DNA for the CDR3: TGTGCCTGGAAGGTTGAAGCGGCAGCTGAAGCTTTCTTT.

This rearrangement joins TRBV6-6 to TRBJ1-6; possible D gene TRBD1, 5 bases. This CDR3 has 15 amino acids. V lost 6 bases and J lost 6, with 15 bases in between. From germline, CDR1 is MNHNY and CDR2 SVGAGI (reference sequence). The CDR3, as DNA: TGTGCCAGCAGACCTCTACGGGGGAGTAATTCACCCCTCCACTTT. Amino acids: CASRPLRGSNSPLHF.

A few counts support this clone. This chain uses TRBV2 with TRBJ1-1; no firm D call. Trimming left V 4 bases short and J 0 bases short, with 9 bases between. In germline, CDR1 is SNHLY, CDR2 FYNNEI. CDR3 length: 14 residues. CDR3 loop: CASSVSPMNTEAFF. CDR3 coding DNA: TGTGCCAGCAGTGTTAGCCCGATGAACACTGAAGCTTTCTTT.

This sequence joins TRBV14 and TRBJ1-2; a weak D match, TRBD1 (6 bases). CDR3 length: 14 amino acids. Germline assignment: CDR1 SGHDN and CDR2 FVKESK. V lost 4 bases to trimming and J lost 2 bases, with 11 bases between them. CDR3 sequence (DNA): TGTGCCAGCAGCCCCAGGGGCGCAAACTATGGCTACACCTTC. Protein: CASSPRGANYGYTF.

This chain uses TRBV19 with TRBJ1-2; the D is unclear. Per germline, CDR1 LNHDA and CDR2 SQIVND (reference sequence). This CDR3 contains 15 residues. V was trimmed by 0 bases and J by 5 bases, leaving 13 bases between them. The CDR3 nucleotides are TGTGCCAGTAGTATAGATCTCGCAGGATCATATGGCTACACCTTC. This codes for CASSIDLAGSYGYTF.

The chain carries TRBV11-2 and TRBJ2-1; 10 bases align to TRBD1. Germline-derived CDR1 and CDR2 are SGHAT and FQNNGV. V shed 4 bases, J shed 3 bases, and the junction held 0 bases outside the gene matches. The CDR3 has 14 residues. CDR3 DNA sequence: TGTGCCAGCAGCTGGACAGGGGGCTACAATGAGCAGTTCTTC. Translated, it gives CASSWTGGYNEQFF.

The rearrangement joins TRBV7-9 to TRBJ1-2, with 9 bases identical to TRBD1. V shed 1 base, J shed 6 bases, and the junction held 6 bases outside the gene matches. The CDR3 contains 15 residues. In germline, CDR1 is SEHNR, CDR2 FQNEAQ (reference sequence). The CDR3 nucleotides read TGTGCCAGCAGCTTAGTTGGACAGGGGATTGATGGCTACACCTTC. As protein: CASSLVGQGIDGYTF.

The DNA of the CDR3 is TGTGCCAGCAGCTTAGGCCTCAGAGGCACTGAAGCTTTCTTT. This gives the protein CASSLGLRGTEAFF. This chain connects TRBV7-2 to TRBJ1-1; D unclear. CDR3 size: 14 residues. V was pared by 1 base and J by 4 bases, with 10 bases between. Germline CDR1 SGHTA, CDR2 FQGNSA.

The rearrangement links TRBV30 to TRBJ2-7; the match to TRBD1 covers 10 bases. Per the germline V gene, CDR1 is GTSNPN and CDR2 is SVGIG (reference sequence). The CDR3 has 13 amino acids. The trim removed 2 bases at V and 5 bases at J, leaving 3 bases unmatched. CDR3 sequence reads: CAWSRTGGNEQYF. The CDR3 nucleotides read TGTGCCTGGAGTCGGACAGGGGGGAACGAGCAGTACTTC.

V usage is TRBV5-5 and J usage is TRBJ1-5; a weak D match, TRBD1 (6 bases). Germline V gene lookup returns CDR1 SGHKS and CDR2 YYEKEE (reference sequence). With 4 bases removed from V and 0 bases from J, the gap between germline ends came to 17 bases. This CDR3 contains 17 residues. The CDR3 sequence is CASSPRQALNSNQPQHF. The CDR3 DNA reads as TGTGCCAGCAGCCCGAGACAGGCGCTAAATAGCAATCAGCCCCAGCATTTT.

The V and J genes are TRBV5-1 and TRBJ2-1; the D gene is possibly TRBD1 (5 bases). The length of the CDR3 is 11 residues. In germline, CDR1 is SGHRS, CDR2 YFSETQ. Trimming took 7 bases from V and 9 from J, leaving 11 bases between them. The CDR3 loop reads CASEQDGEQFF. The CDR3 DNA reads as TGCGCCAGCGAACAGGATGGTGAGCAGTTCTTC.